These 30 T cell receptor beta chains originate from one sample sequenced in a study of T cells expressing NK-cell markers (dated by TCRdb to 2018 to 2020). The library relied on 5' RACE. Instrument on record: Illumina HiSeq 2000. The reads, reprocessed by TCRdb, yield one row per CDR3 protein sequence and no DNA. This sample's table contains under 500,000 distinct CDR3 sequences. The ten largest clones capture approximately 6.8% of the sample. The sequencing sample was made of blood T cells: a sorted CD56 or NKG2C T cell subset, CD4+ or CD8+ T cells, or bulk PBMC T cells (not recorded which). Receptor source: a woman aged 18 to 75 in good health.

The genes are TRBV29-1 and TRBJ2-7. Per the germline V gene, CDR1 is SQVTM and CDR2 is ANQGSEA. The CDR3 covers 13 residues. The CDR3 protein is CSVESLRNYEQYF.

This rearrangement joins TRBV4-1 to TRBJ1-2; the D call of TRBD1 rests on TCRdb alone, since no DNA is present to check it. This CDR3 has 15 residues. Germline V gene data show CDR1 as MGHRA and CDR2 as YSYEKL. CDR3 loop: CASSQVSTGSYGYTF.

The rearrangement uses TRBV4-3 and TRBJ2-7; TCRdb selects TRBD2, and the lack of DNA leaves this call unchecked. This CDR3 has 20 residues. Germline assignment: CDR1 LGHNA and CDR2 YSLEER. The CDR3 spells CASSQDPLPGLAGESYEQYF.

The chain links TRBV20-1 to TRBJ2-3; TCRdb calls TRBD1, which cannot be checked without DNA. Germline CDR1 is DFQATT and CDR2 is SNEGSKA (reference sequence). The CDR3 spans 13 residues. The CDR3 sequence: CSATGTGADTQYF.

This sequence joins TRBV5-1 and TRBJ2-7; as DNA is missing, the TRBD2 call by TCRdb cannot be tested. The CDR3 covers 16 residues. Looked up from germline, CDR1 is SGHRS and CDR2 is YFSETQ. This CDR3 is CASSSEMEGLSYEQYF.

The chain joins TRBV12-3 or TRBV12-4 to TRBJ1-6; TCRdb's assignment of TRBD1 cannot be checked, as there is no DNA. There are 14 residues in the CDR3. This chain's CDR3 is CASSLVGADSPLHF.

The CDR3 protein is CASSEGGGRRRNEQFF. This chain uses TRBV25-1 with TRBJ2-1; as DNA is missing, the TRBD2 call by TCRdb cannot be tested. The CDR3 runs to 16 residues. Germline loops: CDR1 MGHDK, CDR2 SYGVNS. Full variable domain (rest looked up from reference TRBV25-1 and TRBJ2-1): EADIYQTPRYLVIGTGKKITLECSQTMGHDKMYWYQQDPGMELHLIHYSYGVNSTEKGDLSSESTVSRIRTEHFPLTLESARPSHTSQYLCASSEGGGRRRNEQFFGPGTRLTVL.

The V gene is TRBV6-5, the J gene TRBJ2-3; TCRdb outputs TRBD1, but without DNA this stays unchecked. Germline assignment: CDR1 MNHEY and CDR2 SVGAGI. The CDR3 has 16 residues. The CDR3 sequence: CASSYTTPSGADTQYF.

The genes are TRBV4-3 and TRBJ2-1. Germline V gene sequence: CDR1 LGHNA, CDR2 YSLEER. The CDR3 contains 16 residues. The chain's CDR3 is CASSQDSGVPYNEQFF.

The V and J genes are TRBV1 and TRBJ2-3. TRBV1 is classified as a pseudogene. The length of the CDR3 is 16 residues. The CDR3 sequence is CTSSQERPGSSGTQYF.

The chain recombines TRBV20-1 with TRBJ1-6; TCRdb returns TRBD1, unconfirmable since there is no DNA. The CDR3 consists of 14 residues. Germline V gives CDR1 DFQATT, CDR2 SNEGSKA (reference sequence). CDR3 region: CSSRGGTDNSPLHF.

The chain uses TRBV10-3 and TRBJ2-3; checking the TCRdb D call of TRBD1 is not possible without DNA. The CDR3 is made up of 16 amino acids. Germline loops: CDR1 ENHRY, CDR2 SYGVKD. The CDR3 region is CAISDIRGESLDTQYF.

V and J are TRBV6-6 and TRBJ2-5. The V gene's germline CDR1 is MNHNY and CDR2 SVGAGI (reference sequence). The CDR3 spans 13 residues. CDR3 amino acids: CASRGLSQETQYF.

This chain uses TRBV28 with TRBJ2-7; the D gene TCRdb calls, TRBD1, cannot be checked with no DNA. The V gene's germline CDR1 is MDHEN and CDR2 SYDVKM. CDR3 length: 15 amino acids. The CDR3 is CASSFRGVLSYEQYF.

The CDR3 sequence: CSARDLDSPGGEQYF. This chain connects TRBV20-1 to TRBJ2-7; the D gene TCRdb calls, TRBD2, cannot be checked with no DNA. Germline lookup yields CDR1 DFQATT and CDR2 SNEGSKA (reference sequence). The CDR3 has 15 amino acids.

V gene TRBV7-2 combines with J gene TRBJ1-4. Germline CDR1 reads SGHTA; CDR2 reads FQGNSA. This CDR3 region has 14 residues. CDR3 loop: CASSLSSLGEKLFF. The variable domain in full, completed from reference TRBV7-2 and TRBJ1-4, reads GAGVSQSPSNKVTEKGKDVELRCDPISGHTALYWYRQSLGQGLEFLIYFQGNSAPDKSGLPSDRFSAERTGGSVSTLTIQRTQQEDSAVYLCASSLSSLGEKLFFGSGTQLSVL.

The chain carries TRBV12-3 or TRBV12-4 and TRBJ2-4; TCRdb's D call of TRBD1 is untestable without DNA. CDR3 size: 19 residues. The CDR3 is CASRAAGTGASYAKNIQYF.

The CDR3 here is CASTGQYEQYF. The rearrangement uses TRBV6-2 or TRBV6-3 and TRBJ2-7; the D call of TRBD1 rests on TCRdb alone, since no DNA is present to check it. The CDR3 has 11 amino acids. Per the germline V gene, CDR1 is MNHEY and CDR2 is SVGEGT.

The V call is TRBV5-1, the J call TRBJ2-7; the TCRdb call, TRBD1, lacks DNA for checking. Looked up from germline, CDR1 is SGHRS and CDR2 is YFSETQ. CDR3 size: 13 residues. CDR3 residues: CASSHRDTYEQYF. The variable domain in full, with the rest retrieved from reference TRBV5-1 and TRBJ2-7, is KAGVTQTPRYLIKTRGQQVTLSCSPISGHRSVSWYQQTPGQGLQFLFEYFSETQRNKGNFPGRFSGRQFSNSRSEMNVSTLELGDSALYLCASSHRDTYEQYFGPGTRLTVT.

The chain carries TRBV7-8 and TRBJ2-1; TCRdb proposes TRBD2, but this gene call is untestable without DNA. The CDR3 covers 14 residues. The germline CDR1 and CDR2 sequences are SGHVS and FQNEAQ. CDR3 amino acids: CASSYAGSGYEQFF.

This sequence joins TRBV28 and TRBJ2-5; with no DNA, the TCRdb D assignment of TRBD1 cannot be verified. This CDR3 region has 15 residues. Germline CDR1 MDHEN, CDR2 SYDVKM. CDR3: CASTPGGGGQETQYF.

The CDR3 sequence is CSARGGVGGGQQYEQYF. The rearrangement uses TRBV20-1 and TRBJ2-7; TCRdb's assignment of TRBD2 cannot be checked, as there is no DNA. Germline-derived CDR1 and CDR2 are DFQATT and SNEGSKA (reference sequence). The CDR3 extends over 17 amino acids.

J is TRBJ1-5 and V is TRBV20-1; TCRdb outputs TRBD1, but without DNA this stays unchecked. The CDR3 sequence is 14 residues long. CDR1 and CDR2 from the germline V gene are DFQATT and SNEGSKA (reference sequence). The CDR3 here is CSAVAGAYNQPQHF.

The CDR3 region is CASQGLAGVNEQFF. V usage is TRBV28 and J usage is TRBJ2-1; without DNA, the TCRdb call of TRBD2 cannot be checked. CDR1 and CDR2 (germline): MDHEN, SYDVKM. This CDR3 contains 14 residues.

This rearrangement joins TRBV20-1 to TRBJ1-1. The CDR3 loop spans 13 amino acids. The V gene's germline CDR1 is DFQATT and CDR2 SNEGSKA (reference sequence). The CDR3 reads CSAREGEWREAFF.

The rearrangement links TRBV21-1 to TRBJ1-5. TRBV21-1 counts as a pseudogene. The CDR3 runs 16 residues. The CDR3 sequence is CASSKPGAGGNQPQHF.

The chain uses TRBV6-2 or TRBV6-3 and TRBJ2-1. The CDR3 length is 13 residues. CDR1 and CDR2 from the germline V gene are MNHEY and SVGEGT. CDR3 protein: CASIMDPYNEQFF.

The genes are TRBV5-1 and TRBJ1-1; as DNA is missing, the TRBD1 call by TCRdb cannot be tested. Germline V gene sequence: CDR1 SGHRS, CDR2 YFSETQ. This CDR3 comprises 13 residues. The CDR3 region is CASSFGGNTEAFF.

The chain is built from TRBV5-5 and TRBJ2-5; TCRdb proposes TRBD1, but this gene call is untestable without DNA. The CDR3 runs 15 residues. The germline V gene encodes CDR1 SGHKS and CDR2 YYEKEE (reference sequence). CDR3 in amino acids: CASSFLRQGGETQYF.

CDR3 in amino acids: CASSPLALNTGELFF. J is TRBJ2-2 and V is TRBV18; the TRBD2 assignment by TCRdb is unverifiable without DNA. The CDR3 runs to 15 residues. The V gene's germline CDR1 is KGHSH and CDR2 LQKENI.